These 30 T cell receptor beta chains share one sample of origin, sequenced in a study of T cell responses to AZD1222 COVID-19 vaccine. Sequencing used immunoSEQ multiplex PCR; TCRdb keeps in-frame clones, though not all of them. In the table there are 110,000 to 150,000 clones, roughly 91% of which are singletons. The specimen comprised peripheral blood, sampled on day 0 of AZD1222 vaccination. These receptors came from an adult in good health.

This chain uses TRBV3-1 (or the pseudogene TRBV3-2) with TRBJ1-6, with D unclear. CDR3 length: 15 amino acids. The germline V and J ends were trimmed by 6 bases and 0 bases, with 9 bases remaining between them. CDR1 LGHDT and CDR2 YNNKEL come from the germline V gene (reference sequence). CDR3 sequence reads: CASSEESSYNSPLHF. The DNA for the CDR3 is TGTGCCAGCAGTGAAGAGAGCTCCTATAATTCACCCCTCCACTTT.

V gene TRBV9 combines with J gene TRBJ1-6, with 7 positions matching TRBD1. The trim removed 6 bases at V and 10 bases at J, leaving 10 bases unmatched. The CDR3 has 14 amino acids. Germline CDR1 is SGDLS and CDR2 is YYNGEE. This CDR3 is CASTMTGTGSPLHF. The CDR3 region has the DNA TGTGCCAGCACGATGACAGGGACGGGCTCACCCCTCCACTTT. The variable domain in full, with the rest retrieved from reference TRBV9 and TRBJ1-6, is DSGVTQTPKHLITATGQRVTLRCSPRSGDLSVYWYQQSLDQGLQFLIQYYNGEERAKGNILERFSAQQFPDLHSELNLSSLELGDSALYFCASTMTGTGSPLHFGNGTRLTVT.

V is TRBV5-4 and J is TRBJ2-3; possibly TRBD2 for D (5 bases). The CDR3 sequence is 15 residues long. The germline V gene has CDR1 SGHNT and CDR2 YYREEE (reference sequence). The V end lost 2 bases, the J end lost 5 bases, and 15 bases lay between the germline ends. The CDR3 DNA follows: TGTGCCAGCAGCTTCGGTCATATGGGAGAAGATACGCAGTATTTT. This sequence encodes CASSFGHMGEDTQYF.

In DNA, the CDR3 is TGTGCCAGCAGTGATAACACAGATACGCAGTATTTT. It is translated as CASSDNTDTQYF. The V and J genes are TRBV12-3 or TRBV12-4 and TRBJ2-3; unclear D gene. V was shortened by 5 bases and J by 2 bases, with 5 bases between the two germline ends. The CDR3 runs to 12 residues.

This clone has a handful of counts. The chain carries TRBV30 and TRBJ1-1, with D hard to call. Germline loops: CDR1 GTSNPN, CDR2 SVGIG (reference sequence). This CDR3 region has 11 residues. V was trimmed by 3 bases and J by 11 bases, leaving 13 bases between them. This CDR3 reads CAWSRRHEAFF. The DNA for the CDR3 is TGTGCCTGGAGCCGAAGACATGAGGCTTTCTTT.

This clone occurred a few times. The chain joins TRBV25-1 to TRBJ2-1; a weak D match, TRBD2 (5 bases). With 3 bases removed from V and 0 bases from J, the gap between germline ends came to 9 bases. The CDR3 is 15 amino acids. CDR1 is MGHDK, CDR2 SYGVNS, per germline. CDR3 nucleotides: TGTGCCAGCAGTGATACGGGGAGCTCCTACAATGAGCAGTTCTTC. Its protein product is CASSDTGSSYNEQFF.

The rearrangement joins TRBV28 to TRBJ1-4; 9 nucleotides agree with TRBD1. The CDR3 has 14 residues. V gave up 5 bases and J gave up 10 bases; unmatched junction bases: 8. CDR1 MDHEN and CDR2 SYDVKM come from the germline V gene. The CDR3 DNA follows: TGTGCCAGCAGTATTACAGGGGGCGCGGTAAAACTGTTTTTT. It translates to CASSITGGAVKLFF.

The chain combines TRBV14 with TRBJ1-2; D is unresolved. With 4 bases removed from V and 1 base from J, the gap between germline ends came to 7 bases. This CDR3 region has 13 residues. CDR1 is SGHDN, CDR2 FVKESK, per germline. CDR3 coding DNA: TGTGCCAGCAGCCTGGACCTTAACTATGGCTACACCTTC. Its protein product is CASSLDLNYGYTF.

The chain links TRBV2 to TRBJ1-1; no clear D gene. Germline loops: CDR1 SNHLY, CDR2 FYNNEI. Trimming left V 6 bases short and J 7 bases short, with 18 bases between. The CDR3 loop spans 14 amino acids. The CDR3 loop is CASSQLGQSLEAFF. The CDR3 coding sequence is TGTGCCAGCAGCCAATTAGGGCAGAGCCTTGAAGCTTTCTTT.

The chain is built from TRBV6-6 and TRBJ1-2, with 10 positions matching TRBD1. The CDR3 extends over 15 amino acids. V dropped 6 bases and J dropped 4; count of bases not matched to a gene: 8. CDR1 and CDR2 from the germline V gene are MNHNY and SVGAGI (reference sequence). CDR3 sequence: CASRETGGFFYGYTF. In DNA, the CDR3 is TGTGCCAGCAGAGAGACAGGGGGCTTCTTCTATGGCTACACCTTC.

CDR3 amino acids: CASSLGTTLYGYTF. CDR3 bases: TGTGCCAGCAGCTTAGGCACGACGCTCTATGGCTACACCTTC. This chain links TRBV7-9 with TRBJ1-2; D is unresolved. V shed 1 base and J shed 4 bases, with 10 bases lying between them. The CDR3 spans 14 residues. CDR1 is SEHNR, CDR2 FQNEAQ, per germline (reference sequence).

The rearrangement joins TRBV4-1 to TRBJ1-4; 7 nucleotides line up with TRBD1. CDR3 size: 16 residues. The ends lost 5 bases at V and 2 bases at J; junction bases unmatched: 8. Germline values: CDR1 MGHRA, CDR2 YSYEKL. CDR3 sequence: CASSAQPGQTNEKLFF. CDR3 bases: TGCGCCAGCAGCGCACAACCGGGACAGACTAATGAAAAACTGTTTTTT.

The chain employs TRBV12-3 or TRBV12-4 and TRBJ1-2; no definite D call. The CDR3 totals 12 residues. Trimming shortened V by 2 bases and J by 7 bases, and 8 bases separated the two germline ends. The CDR3 bases are TGTGCCAGCAGTTTAACAGCCAGTGGCTACACCTTC. Translated: CASSLTASGYTF.

The chain carries TRBV5-5 and TRBJ1-4; D perhaps matches TRBD1 (6 bases). The CDR3 extends over 14 amino acids. Per germline, CDR1 SGHKS and CDR2 YYEKEE (reference sequence). Trimming left V 3 bases short and J 6 bases short, with 12 bases between. The CDR3 protein is CASSWETGYEKLFF. CDR3 nucleotide sequence: TGTGCCAGCAGCTGGGAAACAGGGTATGAAAAACTGTTTTTT.

The chain uses TRBV2 and TRBJ2-1; tentatively, D is TRBD2 (6 bases). The CDR3 totals 17 residues. Germline V lookup: CDR1 SNHLY, CDR2 FYNNEI. Trimming shortened V by 5 bases and J by 0 bases, and 17 bases separated the two germline ends. In DNA form, the CDR3 reads TGTGCCAGCAGTCATCTAGGAGGGGCCCTCTCCTACAATGAGCAGTTCTTC. This translates into CASSHLGGALSYNEQFF.

The chain links TRBV6-5 to TRBJ2-1; D tentatively fits TRBD1 or TRBD2 (5 bases each). The CDR3 totals 15 residues. Trimming cost V 7 bases and J 5 bases, with 18 bases left between them. The germline CDR1 and CDR2 sequences are MNHEY and SVGAGI. The CDR3 DNA reads TGTGCCAGCATTTGGGGCGCAGGGAGAGACAATGAGCAGTTCTTC. It translates to CASIWGAGRDNEQFF.

The chain has TRBV5-4 and TRBJ2-3; 8 bases are a match to TRBD2. Trimming removed 9 bases from V and 0 bases from J; junction bases left unmatched: 9. Germline V lookup: CDR1 SGHNT, CDR2 YYREEE (reference sequence). This CDR3 comprises 15 residues. The CDR3 DNA follows: TGTGCCACCGAATCCACTAGCGGTAGCACAGATACGCAGTATTTT. It codes for CATESTSGSTDTQYF.

The rearrangement joins TRBV9 to TRBJ2-7; 8 bases are shared with TRBD1. The germline CDR1 and CDR2 sequences are SGDLS and YYNGEE. V lost 4 bases, J lost 7 bases, and 16 bases stayed unmatched. This CDR3 region has 16 residues. Here the CDR3 DNA reads TGTGCCAGCAGCCCATCCCCTAACAACAGGGGGAGGGAGCAGTACTTC. It is translated as CASSPSPNNRGREQYF.

The gene calls are TRBV3-1 (or the pseudogene TRBV3-2) and TRBJ2-1, with 7 bases matching TRBD2. The germline V gene encodes CDR1 LGHDT and CDR2 YNNKEL (reference sequence). This CDR3 comprises 14 residues. V shed 4 bases, J shed 4 bases, and the junction held 4 bases outside the gene matches. CDR3 bases: TGTGCCAGCAGCCCGGGGGGTCCTTACAATGAGCAGTTCTTC. As protein: CASSPGGPYNEQFF.

This sequence joins TRBV4-2 and TRBJ2-5; 10 bases are shared with TRBD1. The CDR3 totals 16 residues. Germline CDR1 LGHNA, CDR2 YNFKEQ. V gave up 0 bases and J gave up 4 bases; unmatched junction bases: 5. CDR3 residues: CASSQDGTGVGETQYF. CDR3 nucleotides: TGTGCCAGCAGCCAAGATGGGACAGGGGTAGGAGAGACCCAGTACTTC.

The gene calls are TRBV6-5 and TRBJ1-5, with D perhaps TRBD1 (5 bases). Trimming took 11 bases from V and 6 from J, leaving 17 bases between them. The CDR3 has 13 residues. CDR1 is MNHEY and CDR2 is SVGAGI in the germline V gene. DNA for the CDR3: TGTGCCGGCTCTTTCGACGGGGGTCAGCCCCAGCATTTT. Its translation is CAGSFDGGQPQHF.

The chain recombines TRBV5-1 with TRBJ1-1; possible D gene TRBD1, 5 bases. Trimming took 2 bases from V and 2 from J, leaving 10 bases between them. This CDR3 has 14 amino acids. The germline gives CDR1 SGHRS, CDR2 YFSETQ. In nucleotides, the CDR3 is TGCGCCAGCAGCTTCGGGGCATTTAACACTGAAGCTTTCTTT. This gives the protein CASSFGAFNTEAFF.

This chain uses TRBV9 with TRBJ1-2, with D tentatively TRBD1 (5 bases). V was clipped by 5 bases and J by 4 bases, with 15 bases between them. The germline V gene has CDR1 SGDLS and CDR2 YYNGEE. The CDR3 is 14 residues long. CDR3 region: CASSSGVELYGYTF. The CDR3 DNA sequence: TGTGCCAGCAGTTCGGGGGTTGAACTCTATGGCTACACCTTC.

This rearrangement joins TRBV19 to TRBJ2-7; possible D gene TRBD1, 7 bases. Trimming removed 6 bases from V and 5 bases from J, with 23 bases in between. Germline assignment: CDR1 LNHDA and CDR2 SQIVND (reference sequence). This CDR3 is 16 amino acids long. The CDR3 here is CASSIGGQFRTNEQYF. CDR3 DNA: TGTGCCAGTAGCATCGGGGGACAGTTCAGGACTAACGAGCAGTACTTC.

The chain is built from TRBV18 and TRBJ2-1, with 9 bases lining up with TRBD2. The CDR3 covers 21 residues. Trimming took 3 bases from V and 2 from J; bases not matched to a gene: 20. Looked up from germline, CDR1 is KGHSH and CDR2 is LQKENI. The CDR3 here is CASSPVPGLAGALFTYNEQFF. In DNA, the CDR3 is TGTGCCAGCTCACCTGTCCCCGGGTTAGCGGGGGCCCTATTCACCTACAATGAGCAGTTCTTC.

The chain couples TRBV27 to TRBJ1-6, with D possibly being TRBD1 (5 bases). Trimming cost V 5 bases and J 3 bases, with 8 bases left between them. Looked up from germline, CDR1 is MNHEY and CDR2 is SMNVEV (reference sequence). The CDR3 consists of 14 residues. CDR3 amino acids: CASSEGYYNSPLHF. In nucleotides, the CDR3 is TGTGCCAGCAGTGAGGGGTACTATAATTCACCCCTCCACTTT.

The chain employs TRBV7-2 and TRBJ2-1; 9 nucleotides align to TRBD1. With 3 bases clipped from V and 9 bases from J, the junction kept 9 bases outside the gene matches. Germline CDR1 and CDR2: SGHTA and FQGNSA. The CDR3 totals 15 residues. This CDR3 is CASSLNPGQGSEQFF. The CDR3 DNA is TGTGCCAGCAGCTTGAACCCGGGACAGGGTAGTGAGCAGTTCTTC.

The genes are TRBV12-5 and TRBJ1-1; D remains unclear. The length of the CDR3 is 11 residues. V was clipped by 1 base and J by 8 bases, with 5 bases between them. Per germline, CDR1 LGHNT and CDR2 FRNRAP. The CDR3 spells CASGLGTEAFF. The DNA for the CDR3 is TGTGCTAGTGGTTTGGGGACCGAAGCTTTCTTT.

The chain links TRBV4-1 to TRBJ1-2; D is ambiguous. The germline V gene encodes CDR1 MGHRA and CDR2 YSYEKL. The CDR3 consists of 14 residues. The V gene lost 0 bases and the J gene lost 7 bases, with 12 bases spanning the gap. The CDR3 nucleotides read TGCGCCAGCAGCCAAGAGGCCGGGATCCGTGGCTACACCTTC. It translates to CASSQEAGIRGYTF.

The chain recombines TRBV19 with TRBJ2-3; D is tentatively TRBD1 or TRBD2 (6 bases each). Germline V CDR1 and CDR2: LNHDA, SQIVND (reference sequence). CDR3 size: 13 residues. The V and J ends lost 7 bases and 5 bases respectively, with 13 bases between them. For the CDR3, the DNA is TGTGCCAGTACCGGGGGCGGGAAAGATACGCAGTATTTT. Its protein is CASTGGGKDTQYF. Full variable domain (outside the CDR3, taken from reference TRBV19 and TRBJ2-3): DGGITQSPKYLFRKEGQNVTLSCEQNLNHDAMYWYRQDPGQGLRLIYYSQIVNDFQKGDIAEGYSVSREKKESFPLTVTSAQKNPTAFYLCASTGGGKDTQYFGPGTRLTVL.